This TCR beta chain was documented in a study of blood T cell repertoires in COVID-19. Study-level information: The United States, Italy and Spain supplied acute and convalescent COVID-19 samples.

Participants reported their clinical history, and cohort assignment relied on those reports. As handled by the study authors: Reference gene primer amplification in the assay estimated nucleated cell counts. Repertoires were generated with immunoSEQ multiplex PCR, while TCRdb's copy carries only in-frame clones and drops some. From that table come the V and J calls and clone size; the DNA was used to work out D and trimming. The table shows about 320,000 clones, with roughly 85% occurring only once. Trimming stripped 4 bases from V and 6 bases from J, with 16 bases between. The CDR3 has 14 residues. Germline values: CDR1 GTSNPN, CDR2 SVGIG (reference sequence).

What was sequenced was PBMCs or T cells enriched from blood (not recorded which). This TCR was recovered from a woman aged 25 to 39 who had been exposed to COVID-19. The genes are TRBV30 and TRBJ1-5, with D perhaps TRBD1 (6 bases). The CDR3 region is CAWNQQGPGQPQHF. The CDR3 DNA reads TGTGCCTGGAACCAGCAGGGGCCAGGTCAGCCCCAGCATTTT.